Below are 8 T cell receptor beta chains sequenced from a single sample in a study of blood T cell repertoires in COVID-19. The method was immunoSEQ multiplex PCR; TCRdb's version includes in-frame clones alone and lacks a portion of them. Of 110,000 to 150,000 clones listed, approximately 90% are singletons. Input material: PBMCs or T cells enriched from blood (not recorded which). The receptors shown here come from a man aged 45-65 years who had recovered from COVID-19.

V usage is TRBV2 and J usage is TRBJ2-3; weak D call: TRBD2 (6 bases). V lost 4 bases and J 5 bases, leaving 19 bases between the germline ends. From germline, CDR1 is SNHLY and CDR2 FYNNEI. This CDR3 is built from 16 residues. The CDR3 sequence is CASSGRRTNFRDTQYF. CDR3 DNA: TGTGCCAGCAGTGGTAGGAGGACTAACTTCCGAGATACGCAGTATTTT.

The chain recombines TRBV9 with TRBJ2-5; 7 bases line up with TRBD2. Trimming removed 8 bases from V and 5 bases from J; junction bases left unmatched: 3. Germline values: CDR1 SGDLS, CDR2 YYNGEE. The CDR3 runs 11 residues. The CDR3: CASDGGETQYF. CDR3 nucleotide sequence: TGTGCCAGTGACGGGGGGGAGACCCAGTACTTC.

The chain has TRBV10-3 and TRBJ2-1; 10 nucleotides agree with TRBD2. The V and J ends lost 0 bases and 7 bases, in that order; junction bases with no gene match: 3. CDR3 size: 15 residues. CDR1 and CDR2 from the germline V gene are ENHRY and SYGVKD. The CDR3 spells CAISESASGSNEQFF. The CDR3 coding sequence is TGTGCCATCAGTGAGTCTGCTAGCGGGAGTAATGAGCAGTTCTTC.

The table lists this clone with a count of one. The rearrangement joins TRBV7-8 to TRBJ2-3, with 11 bases aligning to TRBD2. This CDR3 has 17 amino acids. Trimming removed 1 base from V and 4 bases from J; junction bases left unmatched: 7. CDR1 is SGHVS and CDR2 is FQNEAQ in the germline V gene. This chain's CDR3 is CASSLGVAGGPPDTQYF. DNA for the CDR3: TGTGCCAGCAGCTTAGGGGTAGCGGGAGGGCCCCCAGATACGCAGTATTTT.

This clone came up once. The chain combines TRBV5-1 with TRBJ2-7; D is perhaps TRBD1 (6 bases). Germline V CDR1 and CDR2: SGHRS, YFSETQ. V was pared by 0 bases and J by 4 bases, with 17 bases between. The CDR3 has 16 residues. DNA for the CDR3: TGCGCCAGCAGCTTGGATCCGGGGTCAGGGGTTTACGAGCAGTACTTC. This codes for CASSLDPGSGVYEQYF.

J is TRBJ2-2 and V is TRBV7-9; D gene uncertain. The V and J ends lost 5 bases and 5 bases respectively, with 9 bases between them. CDR3 length: 13 amino acids. From germline, CDR1 is SEHNR and CDR2 FQNEAQ (reference sequence). CDR3 loop: CASSPRVTGELFF. CDR3 nucleotide sequence: TGTGCCAGCAGCCCCCGAGTTACCGGGGAGCTGTTTTTT.

The chain couples TRBV19 to TRBJ1-1, with D uncertain. Germline V lookup: CDR1 LNHDA, CDR2 SQIVND (reference sequence). The CDR3 sequence is 13 residues long. Trimming removed 7 bases at V and 0 bases at J, with 9 bases between. This CDR3 is CASNNLLNTEAFF. The CDR3 DNA is TGTGCCAGTAATAATCTTTTGAACACTGAAGCTTTCTTT.

V gene TRBV7-3 combines with J gene TRBJ2-3, with 16 bases fitting TRBD2. Unmatched junction bases numbered 9, after V lost 5 bases and J lost 1 base. The V gene's germline CDR1 is SGHTA and CDR2 FQGTGA. The CDR3 spans 19 residues. The CDR3 region is CASSVPGLAGGRGTDTQYF. The DNA of the CDR3 is TGTGCCAGCAGCGTACCGGGACTAGCGGGAGGGCGGGGCACAGATACGCAGTATTTT.